The clone carrying this T cell receptor beta chain came up many times. Its specificity is not known. TCRdb reanalysed the 5' RACE reads using MiXCR and keeps one entry per CDR3 protein. The table has more than 400,000 distinct CDR3 sequences, around a sixth seen once. This CDR3 region has 14 residues. CDR1 is SGHDT, CDR2 YYEEEE, per germline. Trimming pared 5 bases from V and 4 bases from J, leaving 15 bases between. This record comes from a study of T-cell memory formation after mild COVID-19. General study points: The study found contracting CD4+ clones mainly in CM and EM and contracting CD8+ clones in EMRA. Among clones contracting day 15 to 85, CD4/CD8 was balanced, whereas later expanders leaned CD4+.

This rearrangement joins TRBV5-6 to TRBJ1-1; D is perhaps TRBD1 (6 bases). The receptor's source is an adult woman who had mild COVID-19 (a few samples of this study predate the infection). Cell type and time point are not known. The sample consisted of PBMCs or a T cell subset sorted from them (not recorded which). CDR3 residues: CASSLGGEGTEAFF. The CDR3 DNA reads as TGTGCCAGCAGTTTAGGGGGGGAAGGCACTGAAGCTTTCTTT.